This T cell receptor beta chain was sequenced during a study of T cells after yellow fever vaccination. Points from the study as a whole: The study re-detected most primary-vaccination clones after the booster (roughly 95% CD4, roughly 85% CD8).

TCRdb reanalysed the 5' RACE reads using MiXCR and keeps one entry per CDR3 protein. The data show about 63,000 distinct CDR3 sequences, approximately 7.4% seen once. In its sample, this clonotype was seen many times. Antigen unknown. V gave up 6 bases and J gave up 5 bases, with 5 bases separating them. CDR1 MNHEY and CDR2 SVGEGT come from the germline V gene. This CDR3 spans 11 amino acids. V gene TRBV6-2 or TRBV6-3 combines with J gene TRBJ1-5; D is unresolved. The material sequenced was CD8+ T cells sorted from PBMCs, taken 15 days after the yellow fever booster vaccination. The sequence derives from a man in his thirties or forties who received the YFV17D yellow fever vaccine. CDR3 amino acids: CASRSDQPQHF. CDR3 coding DNA: TGTGCCAGCAGATCCGATCAGCCCCAGCATTTT.